Presented here are 17 T cell receptor beta chains from one specimen sequenced in a study of beta chain features in type 1 diabetes. cDNA synthesis used the whole RNA isolate, giving expressed TCRB sequences. This table comes from immunoSEQ multiplex PCR, and its TCRdb copy is limited to in-frame clones, with some not included. The sample has about 620,000 clones, around 15% seen once. Sequencing input: naive CD4+ T cells from blood. The receptors shown here come from a man between 18 and 29 years old in good health.

This sequence joins TRBV7-2 and TRBJ1-4; D not certain. The CDR3 covers 14 residues. V was cut by 5 bases and J by 4 bases, with 11 bases left in between. Germline values: CDR1 SGHTA, CDR2 FQGNSA. CDR3 DNA: TGTGCCAGCAGCGAAGACGGTTATAATGAAAAACTGTTTTTT. Translating gives CASSEDGYNEKLFF.

The chain joins TRBV2 to TRBJ2-1; 7 nucleotides match TRBD1. The CDR3 is made up of 13 amino acids. Germline V gene lookup returns CDR1 SNHLY and CDR2 FYNNEI. The junction had 7 bases not matched to a gene; V was cut back by 7 bases and J by 7 bases. CDR3 protein: CASNRQGLNEQFF. The CDR3 DNA sequence: TGTGCCAGCAACCGACAGGGTTTGAATGAGCAGTTCTTC.

The V gene is TRBV9, the J gene TRBJ2-3, with TRBD2 as a possible D gene (6 bases). This CDR3 contains 17 residues. Germline V lookup: CDR1 SGDLS, CDR2 YYNGEE. Trimming left V 3 bases short and J 0 bases short, with 17 bases between. The CDR3 here is CASSDQIGSGSTDTQYF. The CDR3 DNA reads TGTGCCAGCAGCGACCAGATCGGAAGCGGGAGCACAGATACGCAGTATTTT. The whole variable domain, filled in from reference TRBV9 and TRBJ2-3, reads DSGVTQTPKHLITATGQRVTLRCSPRSGDLSVYWYQQSLDQGLQFLIQYYNGEERAKGNILERFSAQQFPDLHSELNLSSLELGDSALYFCASSDQIGSGSTDTQYFGPGTRLTVL.

J is TRBJ2-7 and V is TRBV4-2; D may be TRBD1 (6 bases). The V end lost 0 bases, the J end lost 0 bases, and 15 bases lay between the germline ends. CDR1 and CDR2 from the germline V gene are LGHNA and YNFKEQ. This CDR3 comprises 17 residues. The CDR3 is CASSQDNRGGRSYEQYF. DNA for the CDR3: TGTGCCAGCAGCCAAGACAACAGAGGGGGACGCTCCTACGAGCAGTACTTC.

In this sample, this clone turned up a few times. V gene TRBV5-1 combines with J gene TRBJ2-1; 8 bases are shared with TRBD1. In germline, CDR1 is SGHRS, CDR2 YFSETQ. V gave up 2 bases and J gave up 9 bases; unmatched junction bases: 7. This CDR3 has 14 residues. CDR3 nucleotide sequence: TGCGCCAGCAGCTTTGACAGGGGATGGGGTGAGCAGTTCTTC. Its translation is CASSFDRGWGEQFF.

The CDR3 spells CASVKTGKSGYTF. In DNA, the CDR3 is TGTGCCAGCGTTAAAACAGGGAAAAGTGGCTACACCTTC. V and J are TRBV28 and TRBJ1-2; D might be TRBD1 (6 bases). V was shortened by 8 bases and J by 7 bases, with 17 bases between the two germline ends. The germline V gene encodes CDR1 MDHEN and CDR2 SYDVKM. CDR3 size: 13 residues.

In its sample, this clone was seen a few times. The chain joins TRBV29-1 to TRBJ1-5, with TRBD1 matching 9 bases. CDR3 length: 15 residues. Germline V gene lookup returns CDR1 SQVTM and CDR2 ANQGSEA. The ends lost 5 bases at V and 0 bases at J; junction bases unmatched: 5. The CDR3 DNA is TGCAGCGTTTTGGGACAGGGCGGTAGCAATCAGCCCCAGCATTTT. This translates into CSVLGQGGSNQPQHF.

This chain uses TRBV9 with TRBJ2-5, with TRBD1 identical over 7 bases. This CDR3 contains 16 residues. Trimming removed 0 bases from V and 5 bases from J; junction bases left unmatched: 10. Germline V gene lookup returns CDR1 SGDLS and CDR2 YYNGEE. The CDR3 nucleotides are TGTGCCAGCAGCGTAGAATGGACAGGTCCCGAGGAGACCCAGTACTTC. It codes for CASSVEWTGPEETQYF. The variable domain in full, with the rest retrieved from reference TRBV9 and TRBJ2-5, is DSGVTQTPKHLITATGQRVTLRCSPRSGDLSVYWYQQSLDQGLQFLIQYYNGEERAKGNILERFSAQQFPDLHSELNLSSLELGDSALYFCASSVEWTGPEETQYFGPGTRLLVL.

The chain has TRBV6-5 and TRBJ1-2, with 11 positions matching TRBD1. The CDR3 covers 14 residues. The V gene end was trimmed by 6 bases and the J gene end by 7 bases; junction bases not matched to a gene: 7. CDR1 is MNHEY and CDR2 is SVGAGI in the germline V gene. DNA of the CDR3: TGTGCCAGCAGATGGGACAGGGGGACGAGTGGCTACACCTTC. It yields the protein CASRWDRGTSGYTF.

There are a few counts of this clone. This rearrangement joins TRBV28 to TRBJ2-3; 14 bases fit TRBD2. Germline-derived CDR1 and CDR2 are MDHEN and SYDVKM. Trimming took 5 bases from V and 1 from J; bases not matched to a gene: 11. The CDR3 extends over 19 amino acids. The CDR3 DNA reads TGTGCCAGCAGTGGAACAGCACCGGGACTAGCGGGGGGCACAGATACGCAGTATTTT. It codes for CASSGTAPGLAGGTDTQYF.

Only a few counts were recorded for this clone. V is TRBV7-2 and J is TRBJ1-5; D unresolved. Germline values: CDR1 SGHTA, CDR2 FQGNSA. This CDR3 contains 15 residues. Trimming left V 1 base short and J 6 bases short, with 13 bases between. CDR3 sequence (DNA): TGTGCCAGCAGCTTAGGTGGCAGAGGCCCTCAGCCCCAGCATTTT. Its translation is CASSLGGRGPQPQHF.

This clone was seen many times. The chain has TRBV23-1 and TRBJ2-1; D gene uncertain. TRBV23-1 is an open reading frame, and its role is uncertain. With 4 bases removed from V and 6 bases from J, the gap between germline ends came to 7 bases. The CDR3 contains 12 residues. CDR3 bases: TGCGCCAGCAGTCCCTGTCGCAATGAGCAGTTCTTC. Residues: CASSPCRNEQFF.

The gene calls are TRBV27 and TRBJ1-1, with a tentative D call TRBD1 (6 bases). The CDR3 spans 14 residues. Germline-derived CDR1 and CDR2 are MNHEY and SMNVEV (reference sequence). The V and J ends lost 6 bases and 5 bases respectively, with 16 bases between them. In DNA form, the CDR3 reads TGTGCCAGCAGCCTTGGCGGGACACTAACTGAAGCTTTCTTT. It codes for CASSLGGTLTEAFF.

This clone was counted only a few times. The rearrangement uses TRBV27 and TRBJ1-5; no clear D gene. Trimming pared 5 bases from V and 5 bases from J, leaving 10 bases between. The CDR3 has 13 residues. The germline V gene encodes CDR1 MNHEY and CDR2 SMNVEV (reference sequence). The CDR3 here is CASSLLAHQPQHF. The CDR3 DNA sequence: TGTGCCAGCAGTCTCCTGGCGCATCAGCCCCAGCATTTT.

This clone was seen a handful of times. V gene TRBV28 combines with J gene TRBJ1-5, with D tentatively TRBD1 (6 bases). Trimming stripped 3 bases from V and 6 bases from J, with 12 bases between. This CDR3 is 14 amino acids long. CDR1 is MDHEN, CDR2 SYDVKM, per germline. CDR3 in DNA: TGTGCCAGCAGTTTGGTACAGGGCGGTCAGCCCCAGCATTTT. Its translation is CASSLVQGGQPQHF.

The CDR3 sequence is CASSEWEPAYEQYF. Here the CDR3 DNA reads TGTGCCAGCAGTGAGTGGGAGCCAGCCTACGAGCAGTACTTC. The chain employs TRBV27 and TRBJ2-7, with D possibly TRBD2 on 5 matching bases. Germline V gives CDR1 MNHEY, CDR2 SMNVEV (reference sequence). The CDR3 spans 14 residues. V was trimmed by 5 bases and J by 2 bases, leaving 13 bases between them.

This clone has just a few counts. The chain has TRBV10-3 and TRBJ2-5; 7 positions match TRBD1. The length of the CDR3 is 13 residues. The germline V gene encodes CDR1 ENHRY and CDR2 SYGVKD. The J segment lost 4 bases and the V segment lost 6 bases, leaving 5 bases of the junction unmatched. CDR3 region: CAIRRQGSETQYF. CDR3 nucleotides: TGTGCCATCAGAAGACAGGGATCAGAGACCCAGTACTTC.